This T cell receptor beta chain was retrieved from a study of cytomegalovirus exposure and HLA in healthy donors. The CDR3 is made up of 16 amino acids. Trimming stripped 4 bases from V and 4 bases from J, with 20 bases between. Germline CDR1 is SGHRS and CDR2 is YFSETQ. In the PCR, 60 Vbeta and 13 Jbeta primers were used. Profiling relied on immunoSEQ multiplex PCR, and the TCRdb table lists in-frame clones only, not all of them. The sample has more than 150,000 clones; around three quarters are singletons. This clone was found once. The sample was PBMCs. The sequence was collected from a woman aged 30 to 39 in good health and CMV-seronegative. The chain is built from TRBV5-1 and TRBJ1-1, with a weak D call TRBD1 (6 bases). The CDR3 region is CASSPEGVSSSTEAFF. Here the CDR3 DNA reads TGCGCCAGCAGCCCCGAGGGGGTCTCCTCGAGCACTGAAGCTTTCTTT. The whole variable domain, filled in from reference TRBV5-1 and TRBJ1-1, reads KAGVTQTPRYLIKTRGQQVTLSCSPISGHRSVSWYQQTPGQGLQFLFEYFSETQRNKGNFPGRFSGRQFSNSRSEMNVSTLELGDSALYLCASSPEGVSSSTEAFFGQGTRLTVV.